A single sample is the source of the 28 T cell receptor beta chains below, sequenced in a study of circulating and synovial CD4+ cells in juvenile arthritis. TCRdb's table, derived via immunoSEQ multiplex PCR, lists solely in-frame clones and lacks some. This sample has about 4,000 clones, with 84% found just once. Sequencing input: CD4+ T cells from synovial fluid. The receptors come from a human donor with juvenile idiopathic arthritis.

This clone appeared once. The CDR3: CASSLSGGSNQPQHF. The DNA of the CDR3 is TGCGCCAGCTCCCTTTCGGGGGGGAGCAATCAGCCCCAGCATTTT. This chain links TRBV5-1 with TRBJ1-5; the D gene is possibly TRBD1 (5 bases). Germline V gene sequence: CDR1 SGHRS, CDR2 YFSETQ. V lost 7 bases and J 1 base, leaving 15 bases between the germline ends. The CDR3 consists of 15 residues. The variable domain in full, completed from reference TRBV5-1 and TRBJ1-5, reads KAGVTQTPRYLIKTRGQQVTLSCSPISGHRSVSWYQQTPGQGLQFLFEYFSETQRNKGNFPGRFSGRQFSNSRSEMNVSTLELGDSALYLCASSLSGGSNQPQHFGDGTRLSIL.

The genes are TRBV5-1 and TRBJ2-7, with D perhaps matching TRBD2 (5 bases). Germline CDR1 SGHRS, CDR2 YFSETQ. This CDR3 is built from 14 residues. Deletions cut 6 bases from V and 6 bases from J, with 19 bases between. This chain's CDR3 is CASTWESKGSEQYF. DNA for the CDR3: TGCGCCAGCACATGGGAGAGCAAAGGGTCCGAGCAGTACTTC.

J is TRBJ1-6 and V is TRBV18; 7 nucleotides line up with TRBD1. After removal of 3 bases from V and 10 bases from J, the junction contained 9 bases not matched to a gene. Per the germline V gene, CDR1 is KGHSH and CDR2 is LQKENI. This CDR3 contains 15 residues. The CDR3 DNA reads TGTGCCAGCTCACCGGACAGAATAGGGGGCTCACCCCTCCACTTT. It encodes CASSPDRIGGSPLHF.

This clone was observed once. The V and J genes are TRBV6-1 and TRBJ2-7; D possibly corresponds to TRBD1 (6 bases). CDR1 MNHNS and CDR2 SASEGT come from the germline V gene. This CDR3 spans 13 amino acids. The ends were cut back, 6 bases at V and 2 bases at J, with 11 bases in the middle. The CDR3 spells CASRMTGAYEQYF. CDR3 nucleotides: TGTGCCAGCAGAATGACAGGCGCCTACGAGCAGTACTTC.

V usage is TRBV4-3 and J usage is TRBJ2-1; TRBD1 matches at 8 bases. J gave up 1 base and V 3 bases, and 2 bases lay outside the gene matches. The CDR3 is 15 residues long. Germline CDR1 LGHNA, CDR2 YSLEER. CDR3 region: CASSQRDRSYNEQFF. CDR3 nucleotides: TGCGCCAGCAGCCAGAGGGACAGGTCCTACAATGAGCAGTTCTTC.

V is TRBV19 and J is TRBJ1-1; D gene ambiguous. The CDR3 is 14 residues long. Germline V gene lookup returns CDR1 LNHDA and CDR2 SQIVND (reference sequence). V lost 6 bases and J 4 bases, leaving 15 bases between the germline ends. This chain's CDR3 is CASRSAGWGTEAFF. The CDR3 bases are TGTGCCAGTAGGAGCGCGGGTTGGGGCACTGAAGCTTTCTTT. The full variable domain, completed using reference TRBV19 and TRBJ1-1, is DGGITQSPKYLFRKEGQNVTLSCEQNLNHDAMYWYRQDPGQGLRLIYYSQIVNDFQKGDIAEGYSVSREKKESFPLTVTSAQKNPTAFYLCASRSAGWGTEAFFGQGTRLTVV.

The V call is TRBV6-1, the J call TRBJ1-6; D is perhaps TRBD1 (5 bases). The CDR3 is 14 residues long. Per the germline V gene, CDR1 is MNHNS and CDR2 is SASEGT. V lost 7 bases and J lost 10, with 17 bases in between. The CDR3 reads CASNIRAQGSPLHF. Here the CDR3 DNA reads TGTGCCAGCAACATCCGGGCCCAGGGATCACCCCTCCACTTT.

The CDR3 bases are TGTGCCAGCGCCTACAGGGGTGGGGACACTGAAGCTTTCTTT. Translated: CASAYRGGDTEAFF. The chain couples TRBV7-9 to TRBJ1-1; the match to TRBD1 covers 7 bases. The CDR3 covers 14 residues. Germline CDR1 and CDR2: SEHNR and FQNEAQ (reference sequence). J gave up 3 bases and V 8 bases, and 9 bases lay outside the gene matches.

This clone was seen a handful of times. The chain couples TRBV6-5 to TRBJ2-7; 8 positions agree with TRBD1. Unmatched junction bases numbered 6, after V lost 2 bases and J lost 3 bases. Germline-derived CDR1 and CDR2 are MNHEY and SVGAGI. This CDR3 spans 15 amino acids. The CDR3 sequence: CASSYRGQGVYEQYF. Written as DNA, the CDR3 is TGTGCCAGCAGTTACAGAGGACAGGGAGTCTACGAGCAGTACTTC.

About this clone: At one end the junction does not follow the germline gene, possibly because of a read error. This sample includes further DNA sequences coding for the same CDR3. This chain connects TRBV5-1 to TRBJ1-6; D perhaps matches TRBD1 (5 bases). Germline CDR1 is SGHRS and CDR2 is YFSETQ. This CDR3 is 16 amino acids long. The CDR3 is CASSLVGTSYNSPLHF. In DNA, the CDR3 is TGCGCCAGCAGCTTGGTCGGGACTAGCTATAATTCCCCCCTCCACTTT.

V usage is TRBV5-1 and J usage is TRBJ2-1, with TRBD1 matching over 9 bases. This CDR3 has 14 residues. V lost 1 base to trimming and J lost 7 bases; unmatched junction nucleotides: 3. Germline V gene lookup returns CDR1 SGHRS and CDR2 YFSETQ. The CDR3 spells CASSLHGQGNEQFF. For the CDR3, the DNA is TGCGCCAGCAGCTTGCATGGACAGGGGAATGAGCAGTTCTTC.

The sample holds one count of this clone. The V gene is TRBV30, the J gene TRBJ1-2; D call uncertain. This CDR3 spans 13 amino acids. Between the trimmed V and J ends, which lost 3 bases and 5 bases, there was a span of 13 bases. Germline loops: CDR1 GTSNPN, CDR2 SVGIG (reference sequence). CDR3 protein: CAWRSGGVYGYTF. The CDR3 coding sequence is TGTGCCTGGAGATCTGGTGGAGTTTATGGCTACACCTTC.

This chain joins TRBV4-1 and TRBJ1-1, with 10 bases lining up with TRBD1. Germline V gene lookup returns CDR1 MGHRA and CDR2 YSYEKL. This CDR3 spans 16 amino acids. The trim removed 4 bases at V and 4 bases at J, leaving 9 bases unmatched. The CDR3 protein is CASSPELRTGGTEAFF. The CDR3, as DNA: TGCGCCAGCAGCCCCGAGCTCAGGACAGGGGGCACTGAAGCTTTCTTT.

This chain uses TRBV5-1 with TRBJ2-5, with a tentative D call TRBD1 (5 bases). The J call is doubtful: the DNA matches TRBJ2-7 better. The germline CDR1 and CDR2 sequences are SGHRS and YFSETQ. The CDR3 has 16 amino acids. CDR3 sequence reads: CASSLLRGLYSYEQYF. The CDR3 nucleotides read TGCGCCAGCAGCTTATTAAGGGGTTTATACTCCTACGAGCAGTACTTC.

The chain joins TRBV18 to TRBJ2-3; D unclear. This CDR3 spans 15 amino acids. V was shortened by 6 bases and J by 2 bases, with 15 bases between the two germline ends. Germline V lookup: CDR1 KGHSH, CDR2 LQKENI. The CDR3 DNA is TGTGCCAGCTCTCCAACAGCCCTTTCCACAGATACGCAGTATTTT. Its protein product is CASSPTALSTDTQYF.

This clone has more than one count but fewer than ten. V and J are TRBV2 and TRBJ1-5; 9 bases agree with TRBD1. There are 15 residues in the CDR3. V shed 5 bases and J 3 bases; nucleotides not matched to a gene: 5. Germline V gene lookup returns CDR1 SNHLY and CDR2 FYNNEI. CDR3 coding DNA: TGTGCCAGCAGTAAGGACAGGGGACTCAATCAGCCCCAGCATTTT. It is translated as CASSKDRGLNQPQHF.

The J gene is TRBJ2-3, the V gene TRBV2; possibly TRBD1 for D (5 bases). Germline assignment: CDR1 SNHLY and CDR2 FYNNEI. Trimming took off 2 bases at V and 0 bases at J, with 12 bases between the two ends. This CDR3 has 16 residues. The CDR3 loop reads CASSERARASTDTQYF. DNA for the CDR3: TGTGCCAGCAGTGAAAGGGCCAGGGCGAGCACAGATACGCAGTATTTT.

Written as DNA, the CDR3 is TGTGCCAGCAGTGATTTTCATTCAGGGGGCAACTATGGCTACACCTTC. Its protein product is CASSDFHSGGNYGYTF. V and J are TRBV6-1 and TRBJ1-2; TRBD1 agrees at 8 bases. The CDR3 runs to 16 residues. Per the germline V gene, CDR1 is MNHNS and CDR2 is SASEGT. The V gene end was trimmed by 3 bases and the J gene end by 2 bases; junction bases not matched to a gene: 8.

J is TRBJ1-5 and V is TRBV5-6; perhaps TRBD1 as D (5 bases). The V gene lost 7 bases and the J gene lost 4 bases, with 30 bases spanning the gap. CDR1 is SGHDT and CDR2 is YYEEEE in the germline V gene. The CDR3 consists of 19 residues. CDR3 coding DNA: TGTGCCAGCCTCGCCGGGAGACTGGTACTACAGGTGGGAAATCAGCCCCAGCATTTT. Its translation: CASLAGRLVLQVGNQPQHF.

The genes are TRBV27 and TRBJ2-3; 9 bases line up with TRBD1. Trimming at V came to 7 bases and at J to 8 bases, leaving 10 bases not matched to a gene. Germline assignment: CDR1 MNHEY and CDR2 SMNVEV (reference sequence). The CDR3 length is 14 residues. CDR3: CASTTTGGSRTQYF. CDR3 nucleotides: TGTGCCAGCACAACGACAGGGGGGTCGCGTACGCAGTATTTT.

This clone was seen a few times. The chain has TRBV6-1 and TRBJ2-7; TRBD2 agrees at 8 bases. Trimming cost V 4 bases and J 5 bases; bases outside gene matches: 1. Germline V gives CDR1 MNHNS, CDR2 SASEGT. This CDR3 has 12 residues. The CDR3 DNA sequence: TGTGCCAGCAGTGTGGGACTAGACGAGCAGTACTTC. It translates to CASSVGLDEQYF.

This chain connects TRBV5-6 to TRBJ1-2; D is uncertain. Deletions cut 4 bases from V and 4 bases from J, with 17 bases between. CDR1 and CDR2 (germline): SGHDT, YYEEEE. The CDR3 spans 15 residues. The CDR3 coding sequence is TGTGCCAGCAGCCCCGGAGGGAGTAGTACCTATGGCTACACCTTC. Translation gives CASSPGGSSTYGYTF. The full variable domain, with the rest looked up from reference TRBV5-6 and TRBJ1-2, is DAGVTQSPTHLIKTRGQQVTLRCSPKSGHDTVSWYQQALGQGPQFIFQYYEEEERQRGNFPDRFSGHQFPNYSSELNVNALLLGDSALYLCASSPGGSSTYGYTFGSGTRLTVV.

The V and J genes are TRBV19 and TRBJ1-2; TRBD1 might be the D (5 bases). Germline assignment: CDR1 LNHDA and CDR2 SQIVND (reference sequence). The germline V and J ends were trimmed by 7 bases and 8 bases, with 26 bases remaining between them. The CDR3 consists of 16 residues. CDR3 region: CASNMGPGTLITGYTF. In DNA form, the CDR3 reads TGTGCCAGTAACATGGGGCCGGGTACACTCATTACCGGCTACACCTTC. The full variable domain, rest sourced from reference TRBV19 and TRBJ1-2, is DGGITQSPKYLFRKEGQNVTLSCEQNLNHDAMYWYRQDPGQGLRLIYYSQIVNDFQKGDIAEGYSVSREKKESFPLTVTSAQKNPTAFYLCASNMGPGTLITGYTFGSGTRLTVV.

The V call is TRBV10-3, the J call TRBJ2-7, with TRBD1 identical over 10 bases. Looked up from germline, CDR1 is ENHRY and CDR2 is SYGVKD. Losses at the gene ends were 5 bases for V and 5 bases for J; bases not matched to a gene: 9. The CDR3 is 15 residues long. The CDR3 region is CAISPGQGNRNEQYF. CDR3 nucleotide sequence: TGTGCCATCAGTCCGGGACAGGGGAATCGCAACGAGCAGTACTTC.

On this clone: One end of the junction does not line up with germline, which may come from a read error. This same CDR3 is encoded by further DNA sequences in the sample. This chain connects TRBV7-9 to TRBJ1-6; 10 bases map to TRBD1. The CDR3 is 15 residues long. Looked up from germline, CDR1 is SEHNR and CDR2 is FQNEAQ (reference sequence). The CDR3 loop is CASSRAGQGNSPLHF. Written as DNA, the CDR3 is TGTGCCAGCAGCCGTGCGGGACAGGGGAATTCCCCCCTCCACTTT.

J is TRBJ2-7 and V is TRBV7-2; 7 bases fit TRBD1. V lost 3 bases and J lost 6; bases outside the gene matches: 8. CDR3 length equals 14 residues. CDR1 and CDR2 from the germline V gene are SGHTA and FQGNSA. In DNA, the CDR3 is TGTGCCAGCAGCTTGTTAGGGGGCCGGGTCGAGCAGTACTTC. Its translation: CASSLLGGRVEQYF.

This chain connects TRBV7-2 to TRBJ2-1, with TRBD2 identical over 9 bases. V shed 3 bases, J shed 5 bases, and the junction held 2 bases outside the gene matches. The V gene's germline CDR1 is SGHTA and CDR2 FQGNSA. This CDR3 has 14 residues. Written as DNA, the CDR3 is TGTGCCAGCAGCTTGGGACTAGCAAACAATGAGCAGTTCTTC. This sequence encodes CASSLGLANNEQFF.

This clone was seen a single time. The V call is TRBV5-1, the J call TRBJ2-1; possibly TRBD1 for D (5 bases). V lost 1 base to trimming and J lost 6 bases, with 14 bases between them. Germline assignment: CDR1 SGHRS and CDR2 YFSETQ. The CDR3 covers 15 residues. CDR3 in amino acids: CASSLQGVDRNEQFF. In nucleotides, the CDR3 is TGCGCCAGCAGCTTGCAAGGGGTTGATCGCAATGAGCAGTTCTTC.